A selection of T cell receptor beta chains follows, all from one sample in a study of cytomegalovirus exposure and HLA in healthy donors. Assay: immunoSEQ multiplex PCR; the TCRdb copy retains only in-frame clones and omits some. Of about 120,000 clones in the sample, about 60% are singletons; the top ten hold roughly 2%. Sequencing was done on a sample of PBMCs. All receptors come from a woman between 25 and 40 years old in good health and CMV-seronegative. CDR3s include the opening cysteine and the closing phenylalanine or tryptophan. The D gene is left open where the match is weak. Only some rows state a clone size, as once, few, many or a class for expanded clones.

D	size	length	V	J	CDR3	DNA
TRBD2	.	16	TRBV4-1	TRBJ2-7	CASSHIREGGTYEQYF	TGCGCCAGCAGCCACATTCGGGAGGGAGGTACCTACGAGCAGTACTTC
.	few	12	TRBV15	TRBJ1-2	CATSSSYYGYTF	TGTGCCACCAGCAGCAGTTACTATGGCTACACCTTC
.	.	15	TRBV11-3	TRBJ2-1	CASSLSGSPYNEQFF	TGTGCCAGCAGCCTTAGCGGTAGTCCCTACAATGAGCAGTTCTTC
.	.	17	TRBV7-8	TRBJ2-1	CASSLTGQPSSYNEQFF	TGTGCCAGCAGCTTAACAGGGCAACCAAGCTCCTACAATGAGCAGTTCTTC
TRBD1	.	14	TRBV19	TRBJ2-5	CASSIDRGGETQYF	TGTGCCAGTAGTATCGACAGGGGTGGAGAGACCCAGTACTTC
TRBD1	few	15	TRBV5-1	TRBJ1-4	CASSPVGTGNEKLFF	TGCGCCAGCAGCCCTGTCGGGACAGGGAACGAAAAACTGTTTTTT
TRBD2	.	16	TRBV11-2	TRBJ2-2	CASSFRLAGASGELFF	TGTGCCAGCAGCTTTAGACTAGCGGGAGCCTCCGGGGAGCTGTTTTTT
.	.	13	TRBV5-6	TRBJ2-1	CASRSGIYNEQFF	TGTGCCAGCAGATCGGGAATCTACAATGAGCAGTTCTTC
.	few	14	TRBV7-9	TRBJ1-1	CASSQDRSSTEAFF	TGTGCCAGCAGTCAGGACAGATCCTCTACTGAAGCTTTCTTT
TRBD2	.	18	TRBV4-2	TRBJ2-2	CASSLLGLAGESTGELFF	TGTGCCAGCAGCCTTCTGGGACTAGCGGGAGAGAGCACCGGGGAGCTGTTTTTT
TRBD1	.	15	TRBV27	TRBJ2-7	CASSLAQGAAYEQYF	TGTGCCAGTTCCCTTGCCCAGGGGGCAGCGTACGAGCAGTACTTC
TRBD1	.	16	TRBV7-9	TRBJ2-1	CASSPLRGPRYNEQFF	TGTGCCAGCAGCCCCCTGAGGGGGCCCCGTTACAATGAGCAGTTCTTC
.	.	14	TRBV28	TRBJ2-1	CASSLTRIYNEQFF	TGTGCCAGCAGTTTAACTAGGATATACAATGAGCAGTTCTTC
.	.	15	TRBV5-1	TRBJ2-3	CASSLGGRSTDTQYF	TGCGCCAGCAGCTTAGGGGGTCGGTCCACAGATACGCAGTATTTT
.	.	13	TRBV18	TRBJ1-2	CASSTDRNYGYTF	TGTGCCAGCTCGACAGACAGAAACTATGGCTACACCTTC
TRBD2	.	16	TRBV13	TRBJ2-1	CASSLGLSGSINEQFF	TGTGCCAGCAGCTTAGGCCTTAGCGGGAGTATTAATGAGCAGTTCTTC
.	.	17	TRBV9	TRBJ2-3	CASSAALVQGPTDTQYF	TGTGCCAGCAGCGCTGCCCTCGTACAGGGCCCCACAGATACGCAGTATTTT
.	.	14	TRBV7-2	TRBJ1-2	CASSTSPRQSGYTF	TGTGCCAGCAGCACTAGTCCGAGGCAGTCCGGCTACACCTTC
.	.	18	TRBV9	TRBJ2-1	CASSVAPQRPRAYNEQFF	TGTGCCAGCAGCGTAGCCCCCCAGAGGCCCAGGGCCTACAATGAGCAGTTCTTC
.	.	9	TRBV20-1	TRBJ1-1	CSARQEAFF	TGCAGTGCCCGACAGGAGGCTTTCTTT
TRBD2	.	16	TRBV5-1	TRBJ2-3	CASSPGLAESTDTQYF	TGCGCCAGCAGCCCAGGACTAGCGGAAAGCACAGATACGCAGTATTTT
.	.	14	TRBV6-5	TRBJ1-3	CASLPTRGANTIYF	TGTGCCAGCTTGCCTACGCGGGGGGCAAACACCATATATTTT
TRBD1	few	16	TRBV2	TRBJ2-5	CASRGGDRGLRETQYF	TGTGCCAGCAGGGGGGGGGACAGGGGTCTAAGAGAGACCCAGTACTTC
.	.	17	TRBV14	TRBJ2-7	CASSQGFLRGGTYEQYF	TGTGCCAGCAGCCAAGGATTCCTTCGCGGCGGGACCTACGAGCAGTACTTC
.	.	15	TRBV18	TRBJ1-1	CASSRLGFPNTEAFF	TGTGCCAGCTCACGGCTTGGCTTTCCGAACACTGAAGCTTTCTTT
TRBD1	.	15	TRBV28	TRBJ2-1	CASSPLGAGGSEQFF	TGTGCCAGCAGTCCCCTCGGGGCAGGGGGAAGTGAGCAGTTCTTC
TRBD1	few	14	TRBV6-5	TRBJ1-2	CASSRQGGRYGYTF	TGTGCCAGCAGTCGACAGGGGGGAAGGTATGGCTACACCTTC
TRBD2	.	15	TRBV5-6	TRBJ2-1	CASSLYQRDLNEQFF	TGTGCCAGCAGCTTGTACCAGCGGGATCTCAATGAGCAGTTCTTC
.	.	15	TRBV6-6	TRBJ1-3	CASSYSDGTGDTIYF	TGTGCCAGCAGTTACTCGGACGGTACCGGGGACACCATATATTTT
TRBD2	.	16	TRBV28	TRBJ2-1	CASSLAGGSSYNEQFF	TGTGCCAGCAGTTTAGCGGGAGGGAGCTCCTACAATGAGCAGTTCTTC